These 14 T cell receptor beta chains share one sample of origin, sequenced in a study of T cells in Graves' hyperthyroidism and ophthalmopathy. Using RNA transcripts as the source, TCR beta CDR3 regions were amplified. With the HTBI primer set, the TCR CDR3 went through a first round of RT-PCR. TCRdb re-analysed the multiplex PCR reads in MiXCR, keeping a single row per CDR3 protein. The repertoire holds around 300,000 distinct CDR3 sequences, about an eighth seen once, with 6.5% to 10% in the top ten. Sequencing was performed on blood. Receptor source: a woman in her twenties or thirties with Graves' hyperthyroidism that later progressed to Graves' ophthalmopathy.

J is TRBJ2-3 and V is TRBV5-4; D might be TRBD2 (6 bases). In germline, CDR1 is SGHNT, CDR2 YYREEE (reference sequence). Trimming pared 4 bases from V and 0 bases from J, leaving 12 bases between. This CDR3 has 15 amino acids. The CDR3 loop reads CASSPLLASTDTQYF. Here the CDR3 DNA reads TGTGCCAGCAGCCCCCTGCTAGCGAGCACAGATACGCAGTATTTT.

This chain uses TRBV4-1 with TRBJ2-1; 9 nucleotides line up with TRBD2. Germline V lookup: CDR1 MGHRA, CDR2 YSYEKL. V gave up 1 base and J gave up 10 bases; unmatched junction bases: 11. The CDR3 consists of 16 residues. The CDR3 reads CASSQVTGLAGPEQFF. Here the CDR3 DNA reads TGCGCCAGCAGCCAAGTGACGGGCCTAGCGGGGCCCGAGCAGTTCTTC.

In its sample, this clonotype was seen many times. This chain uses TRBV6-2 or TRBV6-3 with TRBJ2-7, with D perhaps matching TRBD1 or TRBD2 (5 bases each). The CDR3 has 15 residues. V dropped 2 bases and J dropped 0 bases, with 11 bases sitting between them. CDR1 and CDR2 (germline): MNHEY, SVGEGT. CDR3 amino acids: CASSYRDRSSYEQYF. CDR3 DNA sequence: TGTGCCAGCAGTTACCGGGACCGGAGCTCCTACGAGCAGTACTTC.

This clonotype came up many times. The CDR3 loop reads CASRPGTTLTYEQYF. CDR3 DNA: TGTGCCAGCAGGCCCGGGACTACCTTGACCTACGAGCAGTACTTC. The chain joins TRBV7-9 to TRBJ2-7; TRBD2 agrees at 7 bases. This CDR3 is 15 amino acids long. Germline assignment: CDR1 SEHNR and CDR2 FQNEAQ (reference sequence). The J segment lost 2 bases and the V segment lost 6 bases, leaving 10 bases of the junction unmatched.

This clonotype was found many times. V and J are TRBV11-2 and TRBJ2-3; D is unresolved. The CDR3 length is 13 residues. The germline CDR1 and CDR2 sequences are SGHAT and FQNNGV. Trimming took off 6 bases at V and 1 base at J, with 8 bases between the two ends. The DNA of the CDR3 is TGTGCCAGCAGTTCAATCCGCACAGATACGCAGTATTTT. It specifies CASSSIRTDTQYF.

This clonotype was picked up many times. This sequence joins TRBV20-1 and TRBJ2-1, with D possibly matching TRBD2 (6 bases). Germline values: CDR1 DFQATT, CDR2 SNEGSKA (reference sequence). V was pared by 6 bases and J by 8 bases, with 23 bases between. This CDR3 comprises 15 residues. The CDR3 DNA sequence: TGCAGTGCCCCCCCCCTCGGGACTGGTGCGCATGAGCAGTTCTTC. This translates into CSAPPLGTGAHEQFF.

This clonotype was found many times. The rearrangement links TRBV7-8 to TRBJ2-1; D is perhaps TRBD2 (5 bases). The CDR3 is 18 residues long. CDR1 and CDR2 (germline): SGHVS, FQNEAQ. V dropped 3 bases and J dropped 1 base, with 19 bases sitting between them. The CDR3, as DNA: TGTGCCAGCAGCTTTAGGAAAGAGGGTTTTGTGTCCTACAATGAGCAGTTCTTC. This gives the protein CASSFRKEGFVSYNEQFF. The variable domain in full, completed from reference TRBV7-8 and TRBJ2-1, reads GAGVSQSPRYKVAKRGQDVALRCDPISGHVSLFWYQQALGQGPEFLTYFQNEAQLDKSGLPSDRFFAERPEGSVSTLKIQRTQQEDSAVYLCASSFRKEGFVSYNEQFFGPGTRLTVL.

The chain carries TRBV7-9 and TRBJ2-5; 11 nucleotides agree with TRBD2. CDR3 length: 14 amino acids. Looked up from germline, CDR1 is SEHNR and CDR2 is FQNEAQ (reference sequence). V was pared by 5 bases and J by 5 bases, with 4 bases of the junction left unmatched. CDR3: CASSGLAGFETQYF. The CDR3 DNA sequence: TGTGCCAGCAGCGGACTAGCGGGTTTTGAGACCCAGTACTTC.

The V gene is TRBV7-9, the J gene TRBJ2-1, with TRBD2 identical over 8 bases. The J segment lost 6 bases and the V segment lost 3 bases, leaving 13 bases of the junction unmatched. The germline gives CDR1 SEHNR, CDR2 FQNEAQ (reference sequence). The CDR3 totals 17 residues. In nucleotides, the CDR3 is TGTGCCAGCAGCTTGGGGGCGGGGGGTATGGGGGGCAATGAGCAGTTCTTC. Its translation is CASSLGAGGMGGNEQFF.

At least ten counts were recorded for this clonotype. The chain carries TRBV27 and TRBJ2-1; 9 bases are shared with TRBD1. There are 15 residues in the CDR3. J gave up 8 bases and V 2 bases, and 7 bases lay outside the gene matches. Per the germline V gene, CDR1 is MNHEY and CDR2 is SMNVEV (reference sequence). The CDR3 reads CASSLRGQGIYEQFF. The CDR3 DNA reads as TGTGCCAGCAGTTTAAGGGGACAGGGAATCTATGAGCAGTTCTTC.

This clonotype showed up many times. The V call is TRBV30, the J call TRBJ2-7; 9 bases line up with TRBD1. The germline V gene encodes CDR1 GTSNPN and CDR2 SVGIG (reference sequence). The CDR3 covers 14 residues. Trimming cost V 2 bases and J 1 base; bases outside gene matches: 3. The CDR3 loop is CAWSTGTGSYEQYF. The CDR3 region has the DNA TGTGCCTGGAGTACCGGGACAGGGTCCTACGAGCAGTACTTC.

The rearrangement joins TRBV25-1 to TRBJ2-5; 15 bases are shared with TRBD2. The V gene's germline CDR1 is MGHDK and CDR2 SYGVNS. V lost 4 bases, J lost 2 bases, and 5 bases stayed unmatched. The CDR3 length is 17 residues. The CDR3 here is CASSGGTSGGLQETQYF. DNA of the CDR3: TGTGCCAGCAGTGGGGGGACTAGCGGGGGGTTACAAGAGACCCAGTACTTC.

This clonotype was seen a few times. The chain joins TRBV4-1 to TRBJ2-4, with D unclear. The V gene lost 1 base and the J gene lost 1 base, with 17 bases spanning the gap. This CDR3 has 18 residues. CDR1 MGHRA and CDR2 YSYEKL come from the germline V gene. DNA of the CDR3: TGCGCCAGCAGCCAAGGGTATGTGTTCGGAGCGGCCAAAAACATTCAGTACTTC. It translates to CASSQGYVFGAAKNIQYF.

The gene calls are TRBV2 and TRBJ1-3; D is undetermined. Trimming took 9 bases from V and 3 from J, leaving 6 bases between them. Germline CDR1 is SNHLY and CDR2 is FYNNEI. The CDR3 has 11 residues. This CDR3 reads CARLIGNTIYF. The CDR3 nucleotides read TGTGCCAGACTAATTGGAAACACCATATATTTT.